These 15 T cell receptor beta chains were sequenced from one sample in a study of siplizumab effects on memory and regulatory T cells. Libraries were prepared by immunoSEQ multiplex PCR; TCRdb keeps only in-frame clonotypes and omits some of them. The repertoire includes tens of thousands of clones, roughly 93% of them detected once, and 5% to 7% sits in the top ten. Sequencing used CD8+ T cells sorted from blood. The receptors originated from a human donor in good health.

Here the CDR3 DNA reads TGTGCCAGCAGTTTAGGGGTCGCGAATGAGCAGTTCTTC. Its translation: CASSLGVANEQFF. This chain connects TRBV27 to TRBJ2-1; D unresolved. Trimming stripped 2 bases from V and 7 bases from J, with 9 bases between. The CDR3 is 13 residues long. Germline lookup yields CDR1 MNHEY and CDR2 SMNVEV (reference sequence).

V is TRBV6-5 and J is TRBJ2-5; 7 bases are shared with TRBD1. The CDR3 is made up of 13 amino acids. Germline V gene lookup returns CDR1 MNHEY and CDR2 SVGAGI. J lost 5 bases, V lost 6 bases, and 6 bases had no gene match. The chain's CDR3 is CASSLNRGETQYF. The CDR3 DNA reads TGTGCCAGCAGCTTAAACAGGGGTGAGACCCAGTACTTC.

The CDR3 here is CASSEPTGPGNQPQHF. CDR3 nucleotides: TGTGCCAGCAGTGAACCTACAGGGCCTGGCAATCAGCCCCAGCATTTT. The rearrangement uses TRBV2 and TRBJ1-5, with D possibly TRBD1 on 6 matching bases. The CDR3 totals 16 residues. The germline V gene encodes CDR1 SNHLY and CDR2 FYNNEI. Deletions cut 2 bases from V and 2 bases from J, with 13 bases between.

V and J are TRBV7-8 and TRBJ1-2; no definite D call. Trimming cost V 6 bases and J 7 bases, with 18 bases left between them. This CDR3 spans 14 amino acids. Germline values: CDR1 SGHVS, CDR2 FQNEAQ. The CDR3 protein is CASRHLDVESGYTF. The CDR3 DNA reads TGTGCCAGCAGACACCTCGACGTGGAAAGTGGCTACACCTTC. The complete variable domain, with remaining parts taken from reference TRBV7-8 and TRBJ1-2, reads GAGVSQSPRYKVAKRGQDVALRCDPISGHVSLFWYQQALGQGPEFLTYFQNEAQLDKSGLPSDRFFAERPEGSVSTLKIQRTQQEDSAVYLCASRHLDVESGYTFGSGTRLTVV.

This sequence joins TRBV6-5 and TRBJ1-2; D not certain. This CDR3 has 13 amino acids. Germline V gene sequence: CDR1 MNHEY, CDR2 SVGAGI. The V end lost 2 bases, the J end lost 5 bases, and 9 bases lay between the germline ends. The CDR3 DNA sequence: TGTGCCAGCAGTTACAAACGGCCGTATGGCTACACCTTC. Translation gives CASSYKRPYGYTF.

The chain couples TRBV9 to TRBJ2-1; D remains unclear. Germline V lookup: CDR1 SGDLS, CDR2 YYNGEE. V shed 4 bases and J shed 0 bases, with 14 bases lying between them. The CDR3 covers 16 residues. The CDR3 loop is CASSPSYRSSYNEQFF. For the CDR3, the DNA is TGTGCCAGCAGCCCCTCCTACCGGAGCTCCTACAATGAGCAGTTCTTC.

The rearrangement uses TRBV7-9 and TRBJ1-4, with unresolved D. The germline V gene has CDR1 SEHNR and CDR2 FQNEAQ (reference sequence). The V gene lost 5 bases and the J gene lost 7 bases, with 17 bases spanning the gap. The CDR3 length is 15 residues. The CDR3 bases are TGTGCCAGCAGCCCGGACTCTCCTGCAGTTGAAAAACTGTTTTTT. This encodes CASSPDSPAVEKLFF.

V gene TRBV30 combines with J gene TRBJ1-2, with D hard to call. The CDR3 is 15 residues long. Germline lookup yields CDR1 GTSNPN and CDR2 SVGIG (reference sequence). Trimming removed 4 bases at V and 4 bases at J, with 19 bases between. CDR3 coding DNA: TGTGCCTGGACCTTAACGCCGGGAGCTTTCTATGGCTACACCTTC. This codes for CAWTLTPGAFYGYTF.

The CDR3 spells CAISETGGQNTEAFF. DNA of the CDR3: TGTGCCATCAGTGAGACAGGGGGCCAGAACACTGAAGCTTTCTTT. This sequence joins TRBV10-3 and TRBJ1-1; TRBD1 agrees at 9 bases. Germline CDR1 is ENHRY and CDR2 is SYGVKD. Trimming removed 2 bases from V and 1 base from J; junction bases left unmatched: 2. The CDR3 runs to 15 residues.

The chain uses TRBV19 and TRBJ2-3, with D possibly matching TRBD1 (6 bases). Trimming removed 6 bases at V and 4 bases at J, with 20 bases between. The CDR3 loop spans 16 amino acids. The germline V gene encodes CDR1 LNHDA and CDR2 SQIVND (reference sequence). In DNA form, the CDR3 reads TGTGCCAGTAGCCTTGCGGAAGGACAGAAGGCAGATACGCAGTATTTT. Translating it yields CASSLAEGQKADTQYF.

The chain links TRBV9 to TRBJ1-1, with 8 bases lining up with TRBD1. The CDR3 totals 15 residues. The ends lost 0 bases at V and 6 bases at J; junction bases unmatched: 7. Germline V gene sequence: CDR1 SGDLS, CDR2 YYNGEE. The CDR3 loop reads CASSVGGTGFAEAFF. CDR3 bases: TGTGCCAGCAGCGTAGGTGGGACAGGATTCGCTGAAGCTTTCTTT. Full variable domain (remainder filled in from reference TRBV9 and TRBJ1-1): DSGVTQTPKHLITATGQRVTLRCSPRSGDLSVYWYQQSLDQGLQFLIQYYNGEERAKGNILERFSAQQFPDLHSELNLSSLELGDSALYFCASSVGGTGFAEAFFGQGTRLTVV.

CDR3 sequence (DNA): TGTGCCAGCAGGTCGACAGGGTCCCATGGCTACACCTTC. Residues: CASRSTGSHGYTF. V and J are TRBV27 and TRBJ1-2; 7 bases are a match to TRBD1. The CDR3 is made up of 13 amino acids. With 6 bases clipped from V and 6 bases from J, the junction kept 7 bases outside the gene matches. CDR1 is MNHEY and CDR2 is SMNVEV in the germline V gene (reference sequence).

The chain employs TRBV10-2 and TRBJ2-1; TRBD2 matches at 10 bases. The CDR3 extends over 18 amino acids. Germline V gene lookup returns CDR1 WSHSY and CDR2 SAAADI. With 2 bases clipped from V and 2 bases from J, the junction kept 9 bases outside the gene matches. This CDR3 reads CASSETSGVFGAYNEQFF. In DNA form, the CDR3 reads TGCGCCAGCAGTGAGACTAGCGGGGTGTTCGGCGCCTACAATGAGCAGTTCTTC.

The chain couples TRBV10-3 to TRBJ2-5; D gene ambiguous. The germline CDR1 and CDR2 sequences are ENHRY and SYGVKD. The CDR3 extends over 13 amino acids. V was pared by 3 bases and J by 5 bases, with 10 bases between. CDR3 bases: TGTGCCATCAGTGACCCCGGGCGGGAGACCCAGTACTTC. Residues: CAISDPGRETQYF.

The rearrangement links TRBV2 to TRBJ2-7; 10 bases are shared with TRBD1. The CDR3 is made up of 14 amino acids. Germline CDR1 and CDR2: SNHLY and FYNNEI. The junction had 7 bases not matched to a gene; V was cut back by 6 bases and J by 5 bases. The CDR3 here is CASSETGTGDEQYF. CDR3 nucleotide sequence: TGTGCCAGCAGCGAAACCGGGACAGGGGACGAGCAGTACTTC.